This entry features one TCR beta chain sequence. Its target is unknown. This sample is part of a study of cytomegalovirus exposure and HLA in healthy donors. The study's findings and limits: Among TCR beta chains of equal frequency, HLA-associated ones were more clonally expanded in a later analysis. Later analysis identified a missense DCLRE1C variant that was linked to TCR beta V- and J-gene trimming.

PCR was performed using 60 Vbeta and 13 Jbeta primers. Measured with immunoSEQ multiplex PCR; TCRdb has only the in-frame clones, and not every one. The top ten clones hold approximately 5.1% of a sample with 90,000 to 100,000 clones, roughly 10% of them seen once. Donors had nominal health at sampling but likely had unrecorded immune exposures. CDR3 size: 18 residues. CDR1 and CDR2 (germline): MDHEN, SYDVKM. J lost 0 bases, V lost 5 bases, and 10 bases had no gene match. Input material: PBMCs. This chain uses TRBV28 with TRBJ2-3; 11 bases fit TRBD2. The clonotype originates from a man aged 50-60 years in good health and CMV-seropositive. This CDR3 reads CASSPSGGLGSSTDTQYF. CDR3 DNA sequence: TGTGCCAGCAGTCCTAGCGGGGGGTTGGGCAGTAGCACAGATACGCAGTATTTT.